The rows below give T cell receptor beta chains drawn from one sample of a study of T-cell reconstitution after alpha-beta-depleted transplantation in children. Via MiXCR, TCRdb re-called the PCR reads, giving one row per CDR3 protein. The repertoire has approximately 130,000 distinct CDR3 sequences, about 9.9% of them found once; the top ten carry more than 20%. The source was PBMCs, mostly from graft donor cells, collected 180 days after TCRalphabeta/CD19-depleted stem cell transplant. These receptors all come from a girl under three years old who had a stem cell transplant for combined immunodeficiency, so the T cells may come from the graft donor. CDR3s include the opening cysteine and the closing phenylalanine or tryptophan. The order of the fields is clone size, D gene, V gene, J gene, CDR3 DNA, CDR3 protein. D genes are given only for firm matches. Size is stated for part of the rows, as once, few or many counts, or as a class when the clone is expanded.

size: -; D: TRBD1; V: TRBV25-1; J: TRBJ1-2; DNA: TGTGCCAGCAGTGTTTCAGGGGGGCACTATGGCTACACCTTC; CDR3: CASSVSGGHYGYTF
size: -; D: TRBD1; V: TRBV20-1; J: TRBJ1-2; DNA: TGCAGTGCTTTGGACAGGAACTATGGCTACACCTTC; CDR3: CSALDRNYGYTF
size: -; D: TRBD1; V: TRBV20-1; J: TRBJ1-5; DNA: TGCAGTGCCCGGACAGGTTATAGCAATCAGCCCCAGCATTTT; CDR3: CSARTGYSNQPQHF
size: many; D: -; V: TRBV12-3/TRBV12-4; J: TRBJ2-7; DNA: TGTGCCAGCAGTATAGGGGAGCCGAGCTCCTACGAGCAGTACTTC; CDR3: CASSIGEPSSYEQYF
size: few; D: -; V: TRBV6-2/TRBV6-3; J: TRBJ1-4; DNA: TGTGCCAGCAGTTACTACGGCGGACCTAATGAAAAACTGTTTTTT; CDR3: CASSYYGGPNEKLFF
size: -; D: TRBD2; V: TRBV4-1; J: TRBJ2-1; DNA: TGCGCCAGCAGCCAAGAAGGCTGGACTAGCGGGGGGGCCTGGGGGGGCAATGAGCAGTTCTTC; CDR3: CASSQEGWTSGGAWGGNEQFF
size: few; D: -; V: TRBV20-1; J: TRBJ2-1; DNA: TGCAGTGCTAGAGATCAGAGCCCCCATCCGGAGGGGAATGAGCAGTTCTTC; CDR3: CSARDQSPHPEGNEQFF
size: few; D: TRBD1; V: TRBV12-3/TRBV12-4; J: TRBJ2-7; DNA: TGTGCCAGCAGTTTTAGGACAGGCACGGAGCAGTACTTC; CDR3: CASSFRTGTEQYF
size: -; D: -; V: TRBV2; J: TRBJ1-6; DNA: TGTGCCAGCAGTGGGCCAACCCGGGGCACGGATTCACCCCTCCACTTT; CDR3: CASSGPTRGTDSPLHF
size: -; D: -; V: TRBV27; J: TRBJ2-5; DNA: TGTGCCAGCAGTTTATCGCACCCTCAAGAGACCCAGTACTTC; CDR3: CASSLSHPQETQYF
size: many; D: TRBD2; V: TRBV7-8; J: TRBJ2-1; DNA: TGTGCCAGCAGCCCTAGCGGGGGGTACAATGAGCAGTTCTTC; CDR3: CASSPSGGYNEQFF
size: many; D: TRBD1; V: TRBV29-1; J: TRBJ2-2; DNA: TGCAGCGTTGGGACAGGGGGCAACACCGGGGAGCTGTTTTTT; CDR3: CSVGTGGNTGELFF
size: many; D: TRBD2; V: TRBV20-1; J: TRBJ2-5; DNA: TGCAGTGCTAGAGACAGCGGGAGAGAGACCCAGTACTTC; CDR3: CSARDSGRETQYF
size: few; D: -; V: TRBV5-6; J: TRBJ2-5; DNA: TGTGCCAGCAGCTTGTCGGCGACCCAGTACTTC; CDR3: CASSLSATQYF
size: few; D: TRBD1; V: TRBV18; J: TRBJ2-7; DNA: TGTGCCAGCTCCCCGGGACAGATCTACGAGCAGTACTTC; CDR3: CASSPGQIYEQYF
size: few; D: TRBD2; V: TRBV29-1; J: TRBJ2-7; DNA: TGCAGCGTGACTAGCGGGAGGAGAGGGTACGAGCAGTACTTC; CDR3: CSVTSGRRGYEQYF
size: -; D: TRBD2; V: TRBV5-5; J: TRBJ2-7; DNA: TGTGCCAGCAGCTTATTAGCGGGGGCCCCCTACGAGCAGTACTTC; CDR3: CASSLLAGAPYEQYF
size: -; D: TRBD1; V: TRBV12-3/TRBV12-4; J: TRBJ2-7; DNA: TGTGCCAGCAGGGGTGACAGGGAGCTTCCCTACGAGCAGTACTTC; CDR3: CASRGDRELPYEQYF
size: few; D: TRBD1; V: TRBV24-1; J: TRBJ2-3; DNA: TGTGCCACCAGTGATTTCGGCAGGGGGAGAGCAGATACGCAGTATTTT; CDR3: CATSDFGRGRADTQYF
size: many; D: TRBD1; V: TRBV4-3; J: TRBJ2-7; DNA: TGCGCCAGCAGCCAATTTTCGCCGGACAGGGGGCTCTACGAGCAGTACTTC; CDR3: CASSQFSPDRGLYEQYF
size: few; D: -; V: TRBV7-7; J: TRBJ2-1; DNA: TGTGCTAGCAGCTTATTGGAGGGAGCCCATGAGCAGTTCTTC; CDR3: CASSLLEGAHEQFF
size: many; D: -; V: TRBV20-1; J: TRBJ2-7; DNA: TGCAGTGCTGCGGGTGGGGGCTACGAGCAGTACTTC; CDR3: CSAAGGGYEQYF
size: many; D: -; V: TRBV27; J: TRBJ2-7; DNA: TGTGCCAGCAGAGGGACCTCCTCCTACGAGCAGTACTTC; CDR3: CASRGTSSYEQYF
size: few; D: -; V: TRBV12-3/TRBV12-4; J: TRBJ2-2; DNA: TGTGCCAGCAGTTTAGCGCCGGGGGAGCTGTTTTTT; CDR3: CASSLAPGELFF
size: -; D: -; V: TRBV10-3; J: TRBJ2-3; DNA: TGTGCCATCAGTGGGACACCGGATACGCAGTATTTT; CDR3: CAISGTPDTQYF
size: -; D: -; V: TRBV21-1; J: TRBJ1-2; DNA: TGTGCCAGCAGCAGGCCCCTAGGGAGGGGTGGCTACACCTTC; CDR3: CASSRPLGRGGYTF
size: many; D: -; V: TRBV5-5; J: TRBJ2-7; DNA: TGTGCCAGCAGACGGGACATCTCCTACGGCTACGAGCAGTACTTC; CDR3: CASRRDISYGYEQYF
size: few; D: TRBD2; V: TRBV5-4; J: TRBJ2-3; DNA: TGTGCCAGCAGCTCCAGCCGGCTAGCGGGCGCAGATACGCAGTATTTT; CDR3: CASSSSRLAGADTQYF
size: -; D: -; V: TRBV20-1; J: TRBJ2-5; DNA: TGCAGTGCTAACGGGGGCCGAAATTTGGTGGAGACCCAGTACTTC; CDR3: CSANGGRNLVETQYF
size: -; D: -; V: TRBV6-5; J: TRBJ1-5; DNA: TGTGCCAGCGATTATACTCATAGCAATCAGCCCCAGCATTTT; CDR3: CASDYTHSNQPQHF
size: -; D: -; V: TRBV7-9; J: TRBJ2-7; DNA: TGTGCCAGCAGCAGAAGATACGAGCAGTACTTC; CDR3: CASSRRYEQYF
size: -; D: -; V: TRBV12-3/TRBV12-4; J: TRBJ2-7; DNA: TGTGCCAGCAGTTTAAGGGGGGATCCCTACGAGCAGTACTTC; CDR3: CASSLRGDPYEQYF
size: few; D: TRBD2; V: TRBV27; J: TRBJ2-7; DNA: TGTGCCAGCAGTCCCGGGACTAGCGGGACCGGCGGCGAGCAGTACTTC; CDR3: CASSPGTSGTGGEQYF
size: many; D: -; V: TRBV5-1; J: TRBJ1-1; DNA: TGCGCCAGCAGCTTGGTGGGGACACCTAACACTGAAGCTTTCTTT; CDR3: CASSLVGTPNTEAFF
size: -; D: -; V: TRBV9; J: TRBJ2-4; DNA: TGTGCCAGCAGCGTAGCCCTCAAGGACAGCCCCAAAAGCATTCAGTACTTC; CDR3: CASSVALKDSPKSIQYF
size: -; D: -; V: TRBV10-3; J: TRBJ1-5; DNA: TGTGCCATCAGTGAGGGGGACCTTAGCAATCAGCCCCAGCATTTT; CDR3: CAISEGDLSNQPQHF